Shown below are 22 T cell receptor beta chains from a single sample sequenced in a study of human thymus T cells. The table came from immunoSEQ multiplex PCR; TCRdb's copy has only in-frame clones and leaves some out. The table has roughly 130,000 clones, about 93% seen once. Thymus tissue for the work was resected from patients undergoing corrective heart surgery. The sample was thymus tissue. Receptor source: a boy in the first two years of life with a congenital heart defect but otherwise immunologically healthy.

The CDR3 here is CASSGQGGTDTQYF. In nucleotides, the CDR3 is TGTGCCAGCAGCGGACAGGGGGGAACAGATACGCAGTATTTT. The V call is TRBV9, the J call TRBJ2-3; 9 bases are shared with TRBD1. The J segment lost 3 bases and the V segment lost 3 bases, leaving 2 bases of the junction unmatched. CDR1 is SGDLS, CDR2 YYNGEE, per germline. This CDR3 comprises 14 residues.

This clone was counted once. The J gene is TRBJ2-3, the V gene TRBV18; no reliable D call. Trimming cost V 5 bases and J 1 base, with 16 bases left between them. The CDR3 runs to 16 residues. CDR1 and CDR2 from the germline V gene are KGHSH and LQKENI. The CDR3 DNA follows: TGTGCCAGCTCATTCCCCACCAGTGTACGCACAGATACGCAGTATTTT. Translation: CASSFPTSVRTDTQYF.

This clone was seen only once. CDR3: CASSTRASGSYEQYF. The DNA for the CDR3 is TGTGCCAGTAGTACCCGGGCTAGCGGCTCCTACGAGCAGTACTTC. The chain couples TRBV19 to TRBJ2-7; 7 bases agree with TRBD2. The J segment lost 0 bases and the V segment lost 4 bases, leaving 6 bases of the junction unmatched. Germline CDR1 reads LNHDA; CDR2 reads SQIVND (reference sequence). This CDR3 spans 15 amino acids.

This rearrangement joins TRBV11-3 to TRBJ2-5; 9 positions match TRBD2. The CDR3 is 16 residues long. Trimming cost V 5 bases and J 3 bases; bases outside gene matches: 10. Germline V gene lookup returns CDR1 SGHNT and CDR2 YENEEA. The CDR3 coding sequence is TGTGCCAGCAGCCTAATAGAACAGCGGGGGGAAGAGACCCAGTACTTC. Translation: CASSLIEQRGEETQYF.

V usage is TRBV7-2 and J usage is TRBJ2-7; TRBD1 agrees at 12 bases. V trimming: 1 base; J trimming: 0 bases; junction bases outside the gene matches: 10. The CDR3 has 19 residues. Per the germline V gene, CDR1 is SGHTA and CDR2 is FQGNSA. CDR3 amino acids: CASSLEGQGAQNFSYEQYF. For the CDR3, the DNA is TGTGCCAGCAGCTTAGAGGGACAGGGGGCCCAAAATTTCTCCTACGAGCAGTACTTC.

Written as DNA, the CDR3 is TGCGCCAGCAGCCAAGAACCCAGCCCCACTAGCGGGGACGCAGATACGCAGTATTTT. Amino acids: CASSQEPSPTSGDADTQYF. The V and J genes are TRBV4-3 and TRBJ2-3; 10 bases fit TRBD2. This CDR3 is 19 amino acids long. Per the germline V gene, CDR1 is LGHNA and CDR2 is YSLEER. Trimming at V came to 0 bases and at J to 4 bases, leaving 13 bases not matched to a gene.

CDR3 amino acids: CASSPLDRGLGNSPLHF. CDR3 nucleotides: TGTGCCAGCTCACCTTTAGACAGGGGTCTAGGCAATTCACCCCTCCACTTT. The V call is TRBV18, the J call TRBJ1-6; 8 nucleotides align to TRBD1. The V segment lost 3 bases and the J segment 7 bases; nucleotides outside the gene matches: 11. Germline loops: CDR1 KGHSH, CDR2 LQKENI. The CDR3 sequence is 17 residues long. The variable domain in full, with the rest retrieved from reference TRBV18 and TRBJ1-6, is NAGVMQNPRHLVRRRGQEARLRCSPMKGHSHVYWYRQLPEEGLKFMVYLQKENIIDESGMPKERFSAEFPKEGPSILRIQQVVRGDSAAYFCASSPLDRGLGNSPLHFGNGTRLTVT.

This chain connects TRBV7-5 to TRBJ1-5. TRBV7-5 is described as a pseudogene. There are 16 residues in the CDR3. CDR3 bases: TGTGCCAGAAGCTTCCCTCGCAAACCTAGCAATCAGCCCCAGCATTTT. It yields the protein CARSFPRKPSNQPQHF.

This chain joins TRBV14 and TRBJ1-1; D is uncertain. The CDR3 sequence is 15 residues long. The V gene's germline CDR1 is SGHDN and CDR2 FVKESK. The V gene lost 4 bases and the J gene lost 1 base, with 13 bases spanning the gap. The CDR3 region is CASSRSATENTEAFF. The CDR3 DNA is TGTGCCAGCAGCCGGTCAGCCACCGAGAACACTGAAGCTTTCTTT. Variable domain in full (rest from reference TRBV14 and TRBJ1-1): EAGVTQFPSHSVIEKGQTVTLRCDPISGHDNLYWYRRVMGKEIKFLLHFVKESKQDESGMPNNRFLAERTGGTYSTLKVQPAELEDSGVYFCASSRSATENTEAFFGQGTRLTVV.

The chain is built from TRBV15 and TRBJ2-1; 8 bases align to TRBD2. CDR3 length: 14 amino acids. After removal of 8 bases from V and 9 bases from J, the junction contained 12 bases not matched to a gene. Germline assignment: CDR1 LNHNV and CDR2 YYDKDF (reference sequence). Written as DNA, the CDR3 is TGTGCCACCGTGAGCGGGGGTCGGACCACTGAGCAGTTCTTC. It translates to CATVSGGRTTEQFF.

This sequence joins TRBV28 and TRBJ1-5; TRBD1 agrees at 8 bases. The CDR3 extends over 16 amino acids. V gave up 3 bases and J gave up 8 bases; unmatched junction bases: 12. The germline V gene has CDR1 MDHEN and CDR2 SYDVKM. CDR3 region: CASSLGQGAPGEPQHF. Here the CDR3 DNA reads TGTGCCAGCAGTTTGGGGCAGGGGGCCCCAGGAGAGCCCCAGCATTTT.

CDR3 loop: CASSFRSYGLPQNNEQFF. The CDR3 nucleotides read TGTGCCAGCAGTTTCCGTTCTTATGGCCTGCCACAAAACAATGAGCAGTTCTTC. J is TRBJ2-1 and V is TRBV28; D is undetermined. There are 18 residues in the CDR3. Germline V gene data show CDR1 as MDHEN and CDR2 as SYDVKM. Trimming shortened V by 3 bases and J by 5 bases, and 23 bases separated the two germline ends.

This clone was seen only once. The rearrangement links TRBV7-9 to TRBJ2-7; TRBD2 matches at 7 bases. J lost 0 bases, V lost 1 base, and 3 bases had no gene match. The germline V gene encodes CDR1 SEHNR and CDR2 FQNEAQ (reference sequence). This CDR3 has 15 amino acids. This CDR3 is CASSLGGTNSYEQYF. The CDR3 DNA is TGTGCCAGCAGCTTAGGGGGGACTAACTCCTACGAGCAGTACTTC.

The CDR3, as DNA: TGTGCCATCAGTGACAACGGGACAGGGACCTACGAGCAGTACTTC. Protein: CAISDNGTGTYEQYF. The chain has TRBV10-3 and TRBJ2-7; 9 bases match TRBD1. With V trimmed by 3 bases and J by 2 bases, 5 bases remained unmatched. The CDR3 consists of 15 residues. Germline assignment: CDR1 ENHRY and CDR2 SYGVKD.

This rearrangement joins TRBV6-1 to TRBJ2-7; TRBD1 agrees at 9 bases. The trim removed 7 bases at V and 5 bases at J, leaving 6 bases unmatched. Germline V gene sequence: CDR1 MNHNS, CDR2 SASEGT. CDR3 length equals 13 residues. The CDR3 sequence: CASNDRGVNEQYF. CDR3 bases: TGTGCCAGCAACGACAGGGGGGTCAACGAGCAGTACTTC.

The genes are TRBV25-1 and TRBJ1-2, with TRBD1 matching 7 bases. The CDR3 contains 15 residues. V shed 5 bases, J shed 1 base, and the junction held 7 bases outside the gene matches. CDR1 and CDR2 (germline): MGHDK, SYGVNS. The CDR3: CASSHRDSRNYGYTF. For the CDR3, the DNA is TGTGCCAGCAGTCACCGGGACAGCCGTAACTATGGCTACACCTTC.

The chain employs TRBV4-3 and TRBJ2-4; 8 bases map to TRBD1. The CDR3 consists of 19 residues. CDR1 is LGHNA and CDR2 is YSLEER in the germline V gene. Losses at the gene ends were 1 base for V and 2 bases for J; bases not matched to a gene: 13. CDR3 protein: CASSQGLSTGDVSKNIQYF. The CDR3 DNA is TGCGCCAGCAGCCAAGGGCTTTCGACAGGGGATGTTTCCAAAAACATTCAGTACTTC.

This chain connects TRBV9 to TRBJ2-1, with D possibly being TRBD2 (7 bases). V gave up 4 bases and J gave up 8 bases, with 16 bases separating them. The CDR3 totals 14 residues. Per the germline V gene, CDR1 is SGDLS and CDR2 is YYNGEE. The DNA for the CDR3 is TGTGCCAGCAGCCCCCGGGGGGCGGGGGATGAGCAGTTCTTC. Translation: CASSPRGAGDEQFF.

This chain joins TRBV10-3 and TRBJ1-1; no reliable D call. CDR1 and CDR2 (germline): ENHRY, SYGVKD. With 3 bases removed from V and 5 bases from J, the gap between germline ends came to 16 bases. This CDR3 comprises 15 residues. CDR3 sequence reads: CAISDLGQDMTEAFF. CDR3 nucleotide sequence: TGTGCCATCAGTGATCTAGGCCAGGATATGACTGAAGCTTTCTTT.

The J gene is TRBJ1-1, the V gene TRBV5-8; D unresolved. There are 12 residues in the CDR3. V dropped 1 base and J dropped 7 bases, with 8 bases sitting between them. CDR1 is SGHTS and CDR2 is YDEGEE in the germline V gene. CDR3 sequence reads: CASSLPEIEAFF. For the CDR3, the DNA is TGTGCCAGCAGCTTGCCGGAAATTGAAGCTTTCTTT.

The chain employs TRBV28 and TRBJ2-7; 12 bases align to TRBD2. Per germline, CDR1 MDHEN and CDR2 SYDVKM. The CDR3 is 17 residues long. J gave up 5 bases and V 3 bases, and 11 bases lay outside the gene matches. The CDR3 coding sequence is TGTGCCAGCAGTTTTTGGGCTAGCGGGGGGGCCGGGAACGAGCAGTACTTC. Translation gives CASSFWASGGAGNEQYF.

The V gene is TRBV4-3, the J gene TRBJ1-4; TRBD1 might be the D (5 bases). V was pared by 0 bases and J by 2 bases, with 16 bases between. The CDR3 is 18 amino acids. The germline V gene has CDR1 LGHNA and CDR2 YSLEER. The CDR3 loop reads CASSQDKAGSKTNEKLFF. For the CDR3, the DNA is TGCGCCAGCAGCCAAGACAAGGCAGGGTCCAAGACTAATGAAAAACTGTTTTTT.